This TCR beta chain originates from a study of blood T cell repertoires in COVID-19 (dated by TCRdb to the early 2020s). In the study overall: Collaborator samples came from the United States, Italy and Spain and covered acute and convalescent phases of COVID-19. Samples came from the ongoing ImmuneRACE study (first 160 participants) plus 1,254 subjects from 6 global collaborators. A freely available public database, intended as a resource for researchers studying the immune response to SARS-CoV-2, is where the repertoires were released. Where HLA class I and class II types were available, the types were taken from metadata supplied by the sample provider, not from assay-based typing. The material from the prospective study consisted of cDNA or gDNA derived from T cells, B-cell-depleted T cells, or PBMCs. Subjects who had been exposed to COVID-19, were actively infected with it, or had recovered from it provided the deeply sampled blood TCRbeta repertoires that made up the dataset. The sample metadata nearly always contained a de-identified subject ID, COVID-19 status, age in years and sex.

Overall results and qualifications from the work: How much clinical and demographic metadata was included differed by source and by participant, and the metadata was provided uncurated.

The collaborating institutions used their own protocols to collect whole blood in K2EDTA tubes. For TCRbeta analysis, collaborators shipped samples as frozen whole blood, isolated PBMCs, or DNA extracted from either of those sample types. TCRbeta CDR3 regions were amplified from genomic DNA by means of the immunoSEQ Assay, a bias-controlled multiplex PCR. The study's own analysis went as follows. The number of nucleated cells in each sample was estimated from the amplification of reference gene primers within the assay. Sequence reads were collapsed and filtered to measure the absolute abundance of every unique TCRbeta CDR3 rearrangement. Productive Simpson clonality was computed per sample as the square root of Simpson's diversity index over productive rearrangements. The clones in this table, taken by TCRdb from immuneACCESS, are in-frame only. Not every clone is retained; where verified, under half of the shortfall comes from an unresolved V gene, and the cause of the rest is unknown. The V and J calls and clone size come from that table; D and trimming were worked out from the DNA. For this sample there are some 130,000 clones; about 91% appear just once. The ten largest clones add up to approximately 10% of the sample.

This clone was seen once. Its antigen is unknown. No base qualities exist here, and no much larger clone lies one base off it. Measured from the cysteine to the phenylalanine, the CDR3 is 13 residues long. Only CDR3 DNA remains: 39 bases, in frame from the first base. The trim is 6 bases for V and 7 bases for J, with a gap of 15 bases between the germline ends. The germline V gene specifies SNHLY as CDR1 and FYNNEI as CDR2. The clonotype was recovered from a man aged 50 to 60 with acute or convalescent COVID-19. Sample: peripheral blood. This receptor chain uses TRBV2 and TRBJ1-2; the best D guess is TRBD1, with 6 bases matching. The sequence in DNA is TGTGCCAGCAGGACGGACAGATTAAGTGGCTACACCTTC. This codes for CASRTDRLSGYTF.